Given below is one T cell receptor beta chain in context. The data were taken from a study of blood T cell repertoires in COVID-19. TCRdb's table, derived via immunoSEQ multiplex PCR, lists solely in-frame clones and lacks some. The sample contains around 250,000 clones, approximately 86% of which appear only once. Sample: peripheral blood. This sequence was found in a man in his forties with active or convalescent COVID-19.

The CDR3 loop is CASSYVQGSGYTF. CDR3 bases: TGTGCCAGCAGTTATGTCCAGGGTAGTGGCTACACCTTC. The chain recombines TRBV6-5 with TRBJ1-2, with D possibly TRBD1 on 5 matching bases. The V end lost 3 bases, the J end lost 7 bases, and 12 bases lay between the germline ends. Germline V gene lookup returns CDR1 MNHEY and CDR2 SVGAGI. CDR3 size: 13 residues.